Presented here are 14 T cell receptor beta chains from one specimen sequenced in a study of T cell repertoires in cytomegalovirus infection (dated by TCRdb to between 2019 and 2020). Sequenced on an Illumina HiSeq 1500. TCRdb ran its own pipeline on the public reads, namely fastp trimming at Q25 and MiXCR clone calling, and kept in-frame beta chains. Every entry covers one CDR3 protein and lists the most common genes and DNA from its rows. The sample yields hundreds of thousands of distinct CDR3 sequences; 30% to 40% were counted once. The top ten clonotypes cover roughly 13% of the sample. The sample was PBMCs. The receptors were gathered from a human donor in good health (CMV status not recorded). Some clones in this sample may be carry-over from other donors' samples.

The J gene is TRBJ1-6, the V gene TRBV7-3, with D hard to call. The CDR3 extends over 16 amino acids. V was shortened by 2 bases and J by 8 bases, with 16 bases between the two germline ends. The germline gives CDR1 SGHTA, CDR2 FQGTGA. CDR3 sequence (DNA): TGTGCCAGCAGCTTAGGATCGGATTCCTGGGATTCACCCCTCCACTTT. This encodes CASSLGSDSWDSPLHF.

V is TRBV20-1 and J is TRBJ2-7; D unresolved. The CDR3 is 14 amino acids. Germline V gene data show CDR1 as DFQATT and CDR2 as SNEGSKA (reference sequence). Trimming took off 6 bases at V and 3 bases at J, with 18 bases between the two ends. For the CDR3, the DNA is TGCAGTGCAGTCGACACCCTCAGCGTCTACGAGCAGTACTTC. Encoded protein: CSAVDTLSVYEQYF.

This clonotype has only a few counts. The chain combines TRBV9 with TRBJ1-1; tentatively, D is TRBD1 (5 bases). Per the germline V gene, CDR1 is SGDLS and CDR2 is YYNGEE. This CDR3 has 15 amino acids. V lost 1 base and J lost 1, with 11 bases in between. The CDR3 reads CASSVSSTENTEAFF. DNA of the CDR3: TGTGCCAGCAGCGTATCCTCGACAGAGAACACTGAAGCTTTCTTT.

This chain links TRBV12-3 or TRBV12-4 with TRBJ1-3; maybe TRBD1 (6 bases). V lost 8 bases and J lost 4, with 12 bases in between. The length of the CDR3 is 13 residues. The CDR3 nucleotides are TGTGCCAGCTCCAGGGGCCCGGGAAACACCATATATTTT. The encoded protein is CASSRGPGNTIYF.

This clonotype occurred a few times. V gene TRBV15 combines with J gene TRBJ1-6; D not resolved. Trimming removed 6 bases from V and 0 bases from J, with 6 bases in between. This CDR3 is built from 14 residues. Germline V CDR1 and CDR2: LNHNV, YYDKDF (reference sequence). CDR3 amino acids: CATSEGSYNSPLHF. CDR3 sequence (DNA): TGTGCCACCAGTGAGGGCTCCTATAATTCACCCCTCCACTTT.

The chain is built from TRBV7-6 and TRBJ2-1; 8 bases match TRBD1. Looked up from germline, CDR1 is SGHVS and CDR2 is FNYEAQ. The CDR3 extends over 15 amino acids. Trimming at V came to 1 base and at J to 7 bases, leaving 6 bases not matched to a gene. CDR3 DNA: TGTGCCAGCAGCTTAGGACAGGGGTCTGTGAATGAGCAGTTCTTC. Translating gives CASSLGQGSVNEQFF.

This clonotype was detected once. This chain uses TRBV7-9 with TRBJ1-1; 9 bases are shared with TRBD1. V was clipped by 5 bases and J by 1 base; unmatched bases: 11. The length of the CDR3 is 17 residues. CDR1 and CDR2 (germline): SEHNR, FQNEAQ (reference sequence). CDR3 sequence: CASSSWDRAGPNTEAFF. CDR3 DNA sequence: TGTGCCAGCAGCAGCTGGGACAGGGCGGGACCGAACACTGAAGCTTTCTTT.

This sequence joins TRBV29-1 and TRBJ2-7; 7 bases map to TRBD1. The germline gives CDR1 SQVTM, CDR2 ANQGSEA. Trimming at V came to 7 bases and at J to 3 bases, leaving 15 bases not matched to a gene. The CDR3 sequence is 15 residues long. The CDR3 DNA reads TGCAGCGCCCTGGGGGTGGCAGGGGGAAACTACGAGCAGTACTTC. Encoded protein: CSALGVAGGNYEQYF.

The gene calls are TRBV20-1 and TRBJ1-6; the D is unclear. Germline CDR1 reads DFQATT; CDR2 reads SNEGSKA (reference sequence). This CDR3 is built from 13 residues. V was pared by 3 bases and J by 9 bases, with 12 bases between. The CDR3 bases are TGCAGTGCTAGGAAAGCCTTTGCTTCACCCCTCCACTTT. Amino acid sequence: CSARKAFASPLHF.

This chain connects TRBV29-1 to TRBJ1-1, with no clear D. V lost 1 base and J lost 3, with 9 bases in between. This CDR3 is built from 13 residues. Germline V gives CDR1 SQVTM, CDR2 ANQGSEA. CDR3 sequence reads: CSVEGRQHTEAFF. The CDR3 coding sequence is TGCAGCGTTGAAGGCAGGCAGCACACTGAAGCTTTCTTT.

In this sample, this clonotype turned up many times. CDR3 in amino acids: CASSPQSGGPYEQYF. As DNA, the CDR3 is TGTGCCAGCAGCCCGCAGTCGGGGGGCCCGTACGAGCAGTACTTC. This chain uses TRBV7-2 with TRBJ2-7; D might be TRBD2 (7 bases). Germline CDR1 is SGHTA and CDR2 is FQGNSA. Trimming shortened V by 5 bases and J by 4 bases, and 18 bases separated the two germline ends. There are 15 residues in the CDR3.

The chain is built from TRBV20-1 and TRBJ2-3; no definite D call. Trimming shortened V by 1 base and J by 7 bases, and 15 bases separated the two germline ends. This CDR3 is 14 amino acids long. CDR1 is DFQATT, CDR2 SNEGSKA, per germline (reference sequence). CDR3 protein: CSARANAGGHTQYF. As DNA, the CDR3 is TGCAGTGCTAGAGCCAACGCTGGCGGTCATACGCAGTATTTT.

The rearrangement links TRBV15 to TRBJ1-1, with D perhaps matching TRBD1 (5 bases). The germline V gene encodes CDR1 LNHNV and CDR2 YYDKDF (reference sequence). The CDR3 extends over 15 amino acids. V lost 3 bases and J 0 bases, leaving 11 bases between the germline ends. CDR3 DNA: TGTGCCACCAGCAGGGCCCTGGACATGAACACTGAAGCTTTCTTT. Amino acids: CATSRALDMNTEAFF.

Details on this clonotype: At one end the junction does not follow the germline gene, possibly because of a read error. The V call is TRBV24-1, the J call TRBJ2-2; D might be TRBD1 or TRBD2, each matching 5 bases. The V gene's germline CDR1 is KGHDR and CDR2 SFDVKD. This CDR3 has 17 residues. The CDR3 DNA reads as TGTTCCACCAGTGATTTTGGGGGTACAGTGATCGCCGGGGAGCTGTTTTTT. Encoded protein: CSTSDFGGTVIAGELFF.